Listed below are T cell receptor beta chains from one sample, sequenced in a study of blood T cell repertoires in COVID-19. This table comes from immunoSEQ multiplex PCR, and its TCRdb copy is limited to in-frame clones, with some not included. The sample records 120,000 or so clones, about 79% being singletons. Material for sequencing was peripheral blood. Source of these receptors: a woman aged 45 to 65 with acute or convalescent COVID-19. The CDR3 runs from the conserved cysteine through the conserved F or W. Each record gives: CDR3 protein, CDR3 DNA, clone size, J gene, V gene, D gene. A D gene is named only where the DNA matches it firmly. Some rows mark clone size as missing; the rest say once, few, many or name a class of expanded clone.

CDR3aa: CASRPQGNSNQPQHF
CDR3nt: TGTGCCAGTAGACCCCAGGGAAATAGCAATCAGCCCCAGCATTTT
abundance: -
j_gene: TRBJ1-5
v_gene: TRBV19
d_gene: -

CDR3aa: CASALDRGIYEQYF
CDR3nt: TGTGCCAGCGCACTGGACAGGGGTATTTACGAGCAGTACTTC
abundance: few
j_gene: TRBJ2-7
v_gene: TRBV6-5
d_gene: TRBD1

CDR3aa: CASRTSGGPGNIQYF
CDR3nt: TGTGCCAGCAGGACTAGCGGGGGGCCGGGAAACATTCAGTACTTC
abundance: -
j_gene: TRBJ2-4
v_gene: TRBV6-5
d_gene: TRBD2

CDR3aa: CAISESTSGTEAFF
CDR3nt: TGTGCCATCAGTGAGTCGACGTCAGGCACTGAAGCTTTCTTT
abundance: once
j_gene: TRBJ1-1
v_gene: TRBV10-3
d_gene: -

CDR3aa: CASEDRVRTGELFF
CDR3nt: TGTGCCAGTGAGGACAGGGTGAGGACCGGGGAGCTGTTTTTT
abundance: -
j_gene: TRBJ2-2
v_gene: TRBV19
d_gene: TRBD1

CDR3aa: CASSEGRSQPQHF
CDR3nt: TGTGCCAGCTCGGAGGGGCGCAGTCAGCCCCAGCATTTT
abundance: -
j_gene: TRBJ1-5
v_gene: TRBV18
d_gene: -

CDR3aa: CASSERGLAGEALETQYF
CDR3nt: TGTGCCAGCAGTGAAAGGGGACTAGCGGGGGAGGCTCTTGAGACCCAGTACTTC
abundance: -
j_gene: TRBJ2-5
v_gene: TRBV6-1
d_gene: TRBD2

CDR3aa: CASSEEWRGSYNQPQHF
CDR3nt: TGTGCCAGCAGTGAAGAGTGGCGGGGGTCCTATAATCAGCCCCAGCATTTT
abundance: many
j_gene: TRBJ1-5
v_gene: TRBV2
d_gene: -

CDR3aa: CASSQTGADTQYF
CDR3nt: TGTGCCAGCTCCCAGACAGGGGCAGATACGCAGTATTTT
abundance: -
j_gene: TRBJ2-3
v_gene: TRBV18
d_gene: TRBD1

CDR3aa: CASGLVPSSYEQYF
CDR3nt: TGTGCTAGTGGTTTGGTTCCCAGCTCCTACGAGCAGTACTTC
abundance: -
j_gene: TRBJ2-7
v_gene: TRBV12-5
d_gene: -

CDR3aa: CASLPWGGDYGYTF
CDR3nt: TGTGCCAGCCTCCCATGGGGGGGGGACTATGGCTACACCTTC
abundance: -
j_gene: TRBJ1-2
v_gene: TRBV28
d_gene: -

CDR3aa: CATINPGTTNEKLFF
CDR3nt: TGTGCCACAATCAACCCCGGGACAACTAATGAAAAACTGTTTTTT
abundance: few
j_gene: TRBJ1-4
v_gene: TRBV24-1
d_gene: -

CDR3aa: CASRPTGGHEKLFF
CDR3nt: TGTGCCAGCAGGCCGACAGGGGGCCATGAAAAACTGTTTTTT
abundance: -
j_gene: TRBJ1-4
v_gene: TRBV6-5
d_gene: TRBD1

CDR3aa: CALGRGGVYEQYF
CDR3nt: TGTGCCTTGGGCCGAGGCGGGGTGTACGAGCAGTACTTC
abundance: -
j_gene: TRBJ2-7
v_gene: TRBV30
d_gene: -

CDR3aa: CASSLMGQNYGNEQFF
CDR3nt: TGCGCCAGCAGCTTGATGGGACAGAACTACGGAAATGAGCAGTTCTTC
abundance: -
j_gene: TRBJ2-1
v_gene: TRBV5-1
d_gene: TRBD1

CDR3aa: CASQQTGGLNTEAFF
CDR3nt: TGTGCCAGCCAACAGACAGGGGGCCTGAACACTGAAGCTTTCTTT
abundance: -
j_gene: TRBJ1-1
v_gene: TRBV6-5
d_gene: TRBD1

CDR3aa: CATVDRSNTGELFF
CDR3nt: TGTGCCACCGTGGACAGGTCGAACACCGGGGAGCTGTTTTTT
abundance: -
j_gene: TRBJ2-2
v_gene: TRBV19
d_gene: TRBD1

CDR3aa: CASSPGTGSKGEQFF
CDR3nt: TGTGCCAGCTCACCCGGGACAGGGTCTAAGGGTGAGCAGTTCTTC
abundance: -
j_gene: TRBJ2-1
v_gene: TRBV18
d_gene: TRBD1

CDR3aa: CASSFFFGTDNEQYF
CDR3nt: TGTGCCAGCAGCTTTTTTTTCGGGACAGACAACGAGCAGTACTTC
abundance: few
j_gene: TRBJ2-7
v_gene: TRBV11-2
d_gene: TRBD1

CDR3aa: CASSPRGQGDQPQHF
CDR3nt: TGTGCCAGCTCACCACGAGGACAGGGTGATCAGCCCCAGCATTTT
abundance: -
j_gene: TRBJ1-5
v_gene: TRBV18
d_gene: TRBD1

CDR3aa: CASSLTGVEKLFF
CDR3nt: TGTGCCAGTAGTTTGACAGGGGTTGAAAAACTGTTTTTT
abundance: -
j_gene: TRBJ1-4
v_gene: TRBV19
d_gene: TRBD1

CDR3aa: CSVAGTGEGYTF
CDR3nt: TGCAGCGTAGCCGGGACAGGGGAGGGCTACACCTTC
abundance: -
j_gene: TRBJ1-2
v_gene: TRBV29-1
d_gene: TRBD1

CDR3aa: CSVESADRGQSYGYTF
CDR3nt: TGCAGCGTTGAGTCAGCCGATAGGGGGCAGAGCTATGGCTACACCTTC
abundance: -
j_gene: TRBJ1-2
v_gene: TRBV29-1
d_gene: TRBD1

CDR3aa: CAWTGQPGTEAFF
CDR3nt: TGTGCCTGGACGGGACAGCCGGGGACTGAAGCTTTCTTT
abundance: -
j_gene: TRBJ1-1
v_gene: TRBV30
d_gene: TRBD1

CDR3aa: CASSEAAGTVNNSPLHF
CDR3nt: TGTGCCAGCAGTGAAGCCGCCGGGACAGTAAATAATTCACCCCTCCACTTT
abundance: few
j_gene: TRBJ1-6
v_gene: TRBV2
d_gene: TRBD1

CDR3aa: CASSEGVQGVGHSPLHF
CDR3nt: TGTGCCAGCAGTGAAGGGGTACAGGGAGTAGGTCATTCACCCCTCCACTTT
abundance: -
j_gene: TRBJ1-6
v_gene: TRBV6-1
d_gene: -

CDR3aa: CASSPGTGLGYTF
CDR3nt: TGTGCCAGCTCACCTGGGACAGGGCTTGGCTACACCTTC
abundance: -
j_gene: TRBJ1-2
v_gene: TRBV18
d_gene: TRBD1